This paragraph reports one T cell receptor beta chain. Its target is not known. With 60 Vbeta and 13 Jbeta primers, the PCR was carried out. The method was immunoSEQ multiplex PCR; TCRdb's version includes in-frame clones alone and lacks a portion of them. The sample has about 270,000 clones; approximately 70% are singletons. The data derive from a study of cytomegalovirus exposure and HLA in healthy donors. Study results and caveats: A later analysis linked a missense variant in DCLRE1C to the trimming of TCR beta V and J genes. In vitro checks showed that a few CMV-associated chains really do target CMV antigens. The classifier was said to identify cytomegalovirus status with high specificity and sensitivity. CMV serostatus alone was available as immune exposure information.

Trimming cost V 6 bases and J 5 bases, with 9 bases left between them. The CDR3 runs to 12 residues. Germline V gene sequence: CDR1 SNHLY, CDR2 FYNNEI. This rearrangement joins TRBV2 to TRBJ2-3, with D perhaps matching TRBD2 (6 bases). This clonotype was obtained from a female donor in good health and CMV-seronegative. Sequencing was done on a sample of PBMCs. In DNA form, the CDR3 reads TGTGCCAGCAGCAGGAGGGAAGATACGCAGTATTTT. Residues: CASSRREDTQYF.